A selection of T cell receptor beta chains follows, all from one sample in a study of T-cell reconstitution after alpha-beta-depleted transplantation in children. TCRdb re-called the PCR reads with MiXCR, one entry per CDR3 protein. The sample holds roughly 590,000 distinct CDR3 sequences, about 15% seen once. Material: PBMCs from the stem cell graft donor, obtained from the stem cell graft. These receptors all come from a human donor who donated a stem cell graft to a child with acute myeloid leukemia. CDR3s include the opening cysteine and the closing phenylalanine or tryptophan. The order of the fields is V gene, D gene, J gene, clone size, CDR3 DNA, CDR3 protein. The D gene is left open where the match is weak. Clone size is not always given. Where it is, it says once, few, many or a class for expanded clones.

>TRBV20-1|TRBD1|TRBJ1-2|many
TGCAGTGCTAAGGACAGGGAAGACTATGGCTACACCTTC
CSAKDREDYGYTF
>TRBV4-3|TRBD1|TRBJ2-1|few
TGCGCCAGCAGCCAAGGGGGGGGGACAGGGCTTAATGAGCAGTTCTTC
CASSQGGGTGLNEQFF
>TRBV25-1|.|TRBJ2-6|many
TGTGCCGTCAGGAAGGGGGCCAACGTCCTGACTTTC
CAVRKGANVLTF
>TRBV5-1|TRBD1|TRBJ2-2|.
TGCGCCAGCAGTTTTCCCACCACAGGGGACACCGGGGAGCTGTTTTTT
CASSFPTTGDTGELFF
>TRBV29-1|.|TRBJ1-1|many
TGCAGCGCCGGGTTACCCCTTACTTCTGAAGCTTTCTTT
CSAGLPLTSEAFF
>TRBV6-6|TRBD2|TRBJ2-7|.
TGTGCCAGCAAAACAGCGGGGGGGTCCGAGCAGTACTTC
CASKTAGGSEQYF
>TRBV24-1|TRBD2|TRBJ2-5|.
TGTGCCACCAGTGACCGTCTAGCGGGGGTTGGAGAGACCCAGTACTTC
CATSDRLAGVGETQYF
>TRBV4-3|TRBD1|TRBJ2-5|many
TGTGCCAGCAGCCAGGACAGGGGGCAGGAGACCCAGTACTTC
CASSQDRGQETQYF
>TRBV15|.|TRBJ2-2|many
TGTGCCACCAGCAGTACTAGGGCACAGCTGAACACCGGGGAGCTGTTTTTT
CATSSTRAQLNTGELFF
>TRBV2|TRBD1|TRBJ2-3|.
TGTGCCAGCAGTGAAAAAGGGGACAGGGCATTCGGGGCAGATACGCAGTATTTT
CASSEKGDRAFGADTQYF
>TRBV29-1|.|TRBJ1-2|many
TGCAGCGTTGGCAGGGATGGGGGCTACACCTTC
CSVGRDGGYTF
>TRBV3-1|.|TRBJ2-1|few
TGTGCCAGCAACCCTGGACATAGCGCCTACAATGAGCAGTTCTTC
CASNPGHSAYNEQFF
>TRBV7-2|.|TRBJ2-2|many
TGTGCCAGCAGTCCTATGATCACCGGGGAGCTGTTTTTT
CASSPMITGELFF
>TRBV7-9|.|TRBJ2-6|.
TGTGCCAGCACCTTCTCTGGGGCCAACGTCCTGACTTTC
CASTFSGANVLTF
>TRBV27|.|TRBJ1-5|.
TGTGCCAGCAGTTTATACCCCAATCAGCCCCAGCATTTT
CASSLYPNQPQHF
>TRBV7-9|.|TRBJ2-2|.
TGTGCCAGCAGCCTGGGGTTTCGGAACACCGGGGAGCTGTTTTTT
CASSLGFRNTGELFF
>TRBV12-3/TRBV12-4|.|TRBJ2-5|many
TGTGCCAGCAGTTTAGGGGCTACCCAAGAGACCCAGTACTTC
CASSLGATQETQYF
>TRBV20-1|.|TRBJ2-7|few
TGCAGTGCTCTACAGCGAAACTCCTACGAGCAGTACTTC
CSALQRNSYEQYF
>TRBV20-1|.|TRBJ1-1|few
TGCAGTGCTAGAGGTATAAGAGGGGACACTGAAGCTTTCTTT
CSARGIRGDTEAFF
>TRBV15|TRBD2|TRBJ2-3|few
TGTGCCACCAGTTATAGCGGGGGAGGCCCAGATACGCAGTATTTT
CATSYSGGGPDTQYF
>TRBV5-1|.|TRBJ2-7|.
TGCGCCAGCAGCTTGGAATTCGGGCACTCCTACGAGCAGTACTTC
CASSLEFGHSYEQYF
>TRBV25-1|.|TRBJ1-2|.
TGTGCCAGCAGTGCCCTCAACAGGCGGGGTGGTGGCTACACCTTC
CASSALNRRGGGYTF
>TRBV7-6|TRBD1|TRBJ2-5|many
TGTGCCAGCAGCGTTGACAGGGAAAAGCCCGCAAAGTGGGAGACCCAGTACTTC
CASSVDREKPAKWETQYF
>TRBV4-1|.|TRBJ2-2|few
TGCGCCAGCAGCCAAGATTCTTACGGGGAGCTGTTTTTT
CASSQDSYGELFF
>TRBV5-1|.|TRBJ1-3|.
TGCGCCAGCAGCTTGACGGGACCCCCCTCTGGAAACACCATATATTTT
CASSLTGPPSGNTIYF
>TRBV21-1|.|TRBJ2-4|.
TGTGCCAGCTTCGTACAGGGGACCAAAAACATTCAGTACTTC
CASFVQGTKNIQYF
>TRBV24-1|.|TRBJ2-5|.
TGTGCCACCGACGGTTTTCCCCAAGAGACCCAGTACTTC
CATDGFPQETQYF
>TRBV20-1|.|TRBJ2-2|many
TGCAGTGCTATAGGGACGGGCGGGACCGGGGAGCTGTTTTTT
CSAIGTGGTGELFF
>TRBV7-9|TRBD2|TRBJ2-3|many
TGTGCCAGCAGTCACCCGGAGGTGGGGGGGACGCAGTATTTT
CASSHPEVGGTQYF
>TRBV11-2|.|TRBJ1-2|.
TGTGCCAGCAGCTTAGGGACCTACTATGGCTACACCTTC
CASSLGTYYGYTF
>TRBV9|TRBD1|TRBJ2-3|many
TGTGCCAGCAGCCGCCGGGACAGCAGCACAGATACGCAGTATTTT
CASSRRDSSTDTQYF
>TRBV19|TRBD2|TRBJ2-1|.
TGTGCCAGTAGTCCGGGACTAGCGGGGCCGGGGGAGTTCTTC
CASSPGLAGPGEFF
>TRBV12-3/TRBV12-4|TRBD2|TRBJ2-1|many
TGTGCCAGCAGTTTAGAGGGGCTAGCGGGGAGTCAGTTCTTC
CASSLEGLAGSQFF
>TRBV5-8|TRBD1|TRBJ2-5|.
TGTGCCAGCAGCAAATGGACAGGGCGTACGGAGACCCAGTACTTC
CASSKWTGRTETQYF
>TRBV20-1|.|TRBJ2-3|.
TGCAGTGCTAGTAAGGCGGGGAGCCGCACAGATACGCAGTATTTT
CSASKAGSRTDTQYF
>TRBV5-5|.|TRBJ2-5|many
TGTGCCAGCAGCTTTGCACAGTCGCAAGAGACCCAGTACTTC
CASSFAQSQETQYF
>TRBV12-3/TRBV12-4|TRBD1|TRBJ2-7|.
TGTGCCAGCAGGACCGGGACAGGGCGCTACGAGCAGAACTTC
CASRTGTGRYEQNF
>TRBV5-1|.|TRBJ1-6|few
TGCGCCAGCAGCTTGTCTGGGACTGACCTCCATTCACCCCTCCACTTT
CASSLSGTDLHSPLHF
>TRBV9|.|TRBJ2-7|few
TGTGCCAGCAGCGTAGGAGTCAGGATAGGAGGCTACTACGAGCAGTACTTC
CASSVGVRIGGYYEQYF
>TRBV9|.|TRBJ1-1|many
TGTGCCAGCAGCGTAACAGCAAACACTGAAGCTTTCTTT
CASSVTANTEAFF
>TRBV20-1|.|TRBJ2-5|many
TGCAGTGCTAGAGATTCCAGGGAGACCCAGTACTTC
CSARDSRETQYF
>TRBV6-1|.|TRBJ1-5|many
TGTGCCAGCAGACCCAGACGGAGCAATCAGCCCCAGCATTTT
CASRPRRSNQPQHF
>TRBV6-5|.|TRBJ2-1|many
TGTGCCAGCAGTTATCGCCTAGCCTACAATGAGCAGTTCTTC
CASSYRLAYNEQFF
>TRBV7-8|.|TRBJ2-5|few
TGTGCCAGCAGTTCGGCCATTGGCCAAGAGACCCAGTACTTC
CASSSAIGQETQYF
>TRBV12-3/TRBV12-4|.|TRBJ1-1|many
TGTGCCAGCAGTTATGGGGGCTTAGCGAAGATCACTGAAGCTTTCTTT
CASSYGGLAKITEAFF
>TRBV6-1|.|TRBJ1-1|many
TGTGCCAGCAGTCCCAGTGGGGGGACTGAAGCTTTCTTT
CASSPSGGTEAFF
>TRBV29-1|.|TRBJ1-2|many
TGCAGCGTCGCCGAAGGAGGGAGCTATGGCTACACCTTC
CSVAEGGSYGYTF
>TRBV20-1|TRBD2|TRBJ2-1|many
TGCAGTGCTAGAGGAAGTAGCGGGGCGTACAATGAGCAGTTCTTC
CSARGSSGAYNEQFF
>TRBV10-3|TRBD1|TRBJ2-3|many
TGTGCCATCAGTGGGACAGGGTGGACAGATACGCAGTATTTT
CAISGTGWTDTQYF
>TRBV5-1|TRBD2|TRBJ2-3|.
TGCGCCAGCAGCTTCCTAGCGGGGGGACAAGATACGCAGTATTTT
CASSFLAGGQDTQYF
>TRBV6-5|.|TRBJ1-3|many
TGTGCCAGCAGTTACTCAGCAGGGAGGGGAAACACCATATATTTT
CASSYSAGRGNTIYF
>TRBV29-1|TRBD2|TRBJ2-5|many
TGCAGCGTTGAGACTAGCGGGGCTGAGACCCAGTACTTC
CSVETSGAETQYF
>TRBV12-3/TRBV12-4|.|TRBJ2-1|.
TGTGCCAGCAGTTTTGAGTCCTACAATGAGCAGTTCTTC
CASSFESYNEQFF